Each of the 17 T cell receptor beta chains below was sequenced from the same sample in a study of blood T cell repertoires in COVID-19. Assay used: immunoSEQ multiplex PCR; TCRdb lists only in-frame clones, some missing. The sample has 200,000 to 250,000 clones; around 86% are singletons. Material for sequencing was peripheral blood. The origin of the receptors is a woman aged 80 or older with COVID-19, enrolled during active disease.

The V call is TRBV18, the J call TRBJ1-5, with a weak D call TRBD1 (5 bases). Germline CDR1 KGHSH, CDR2 LQKENI. V was pared by 4 bases and J by 2 bases, with 18 bases between. The CDR3 is 17 amino acids. CDR3 bases: TGTGCCAGCTCACTGACGCGGGCGGGGGATGGCAATCAGCCCCAGCATTTT. This gives the protein CASSLTRAGDGNQPQHF.

The chain combines TRBV13 with TRBJ2-1, with TRBD2 as a possible D gene (7 bases). Germline lookup yields CDR1 PRHDT and CDR2 FYEKMQ (reference sequence). This CDR3 is built from 15 residues. V was shortened by 3 bases and J by 9 bases, with 18 bases between the two germline ends. The CDR3 DNA reads as TGTGCCAGCAGCTTTGGCGGGGGCGCCGCGGGTGAGCAGTTCTTC. It codes for CASSFGGGAAGEQFF.

The chain carries TRBV5-1 and TRBJ1-1; TRBD1 aligns across 7 bases. The V segment lost 0 bases and the J segment 8 bases; nucleotides outside the gene matches: 4. Germline V CDR1 and CDR2: SGHRS, YFSETQ. The length of the CDR3 is 13 residues. CDR3 in amino acids: CASSLGWTGEAFF. CDR3 nucleotides: TGCGCCAGCAGCTTGGGGTGGACAGGAGAAGCTTTCTTT.

V and J are TRBV28 and TRBJ1-5, with 8 bases that match TRBD1. The J segment lost 5 bases and the V segment lost 6 bases, leaving 9 bases of the junction unmatched. Germline loops: CDR1 MDHEN, CDR2 SYDVKM. The length of the CDR3 is 15 residues. CDR3 amino acids: CASSRDRGWYQPQHF. CDR3 DNA sequence: TGTGCCAGCAGCCGCGACAGGGGATGGTATCAGCCCCAGCATTTT.

The chain is built from TRBV27 and TRBJ1-2; TRBD1 matches 7 bases. CDR1 and CDR2 (germline): MNHEY, SMNVEV (reference sequence). The CDR3 contains 15 residues. Trimming cost V 1 base and J 9 bases; bases outside gene matches: 11. CDR3 region: CASSLYFSDRVRYTF. The CDR3 DNA reads as TGTGCCAGCAGTTTATACTTTAGTGACAGGGTACGCTACACCTTC.

The chain joins TRBV4-1 to TRBJ2-5, with TRBD2 as a possible D gene (5 bases). V was clipped by 0 bases and J by 7 bases, with 15 bases between them. Germline assignment: CDR1 MGHRA and CDR2 YSYEKL. The CDR3 runs 15 residues. The CDR3 spells CASSQDTGARGTQYF. The CDR3 DNA reads as TGCGCCAGCAGCCAAGATACCGGCGCCCGGGGGACCCAGTACTTC.

The chain uses TRBV6-6 and TRBJ1-5, with D perhaps TRBD1 (6 bases). Germline V CDR1 and CDR2: MNHNY, SVGAGI (reference sequence). Trimming took off 6 bases at V and 1 base at J, with 13 bases between the two ends. This CDR3 has 15 amino acids. The chain's CDR3 is CASRKQGGSNQPQHF. CDR3 nucleotides: TGTGCCAGCAGAAAACAGGGTGGAAGCAATCAGCCCCAGCATTTT.

This sequence joins TRBV9 and TRBJ2-1; TRBD2 aligns across 11 bases. CDR3 length: 17 residues. Germline V CDR1 and CDR2: SGDLS, YYNGEE. V dropped 0 bases and J dropped 3; count of bases not matched to a gene: 5. The CDR3 nucleotides are TGTGCCAGCAGCGTAGTTACTAGCGGGGGTGTCTACAATGAGCAGTTCTTC. Protein sequence: CASSVVTSGGVYNEQFF.

The chain employs TRBV5-1 and TRBJ2-7; D is undetermined. The CDR3 runs 13 residues. Trimming took 0 bases from V and 3 from J, leaving 7 bases between them. CDR1 and CDR2 from the germline V gene are SGHRS and YFSETQ. In DNA, the CDR3 is TGCGCCAGCAGCTTGGTCCCTAACTACGAGCAGTACTTC. Amino acids: CASSLVPNYEQYF. Supplemented by reference TRBV5-1 and TRBJ2-7, the full variable domain reads KAGVTQTPRYLIKTRGQQVTLSCSPISGHRSVSWYQQTPGQGLQFLFEYFSETQRNKGNFPGRFSGRQFSNSRSEMNVSTLELGDSALYLCASSLVPNYEQYFGPGTRLTVT.

The chain employs TRBV11-2 and TRBJ2-1; D possibly corresponds to TRBD2 (6 bases). This CDR3 has 13 residues. CDR1 SGHAT and CDR2 FQNNGV come from the germline V gene. Trimming shortened V by 5 bases and J by 4 bases, and 9 bases separated the two germline ends. The CDR3 DNA is TGTGCCAGCAGCCGGGCGGGGTACAATGAGCAGTTCTTC. Translating gives CASSRAGYNEQFF. The entire variable domain, with the rest obtained from reference TRBV11-2 and TRBJ2-1, is as follows: EAGVAQSPRYKIIEKRQSVAFWCNPISGHATLYWYQQILGQGPKLLIQFQNNGVVDDSQLPKDRFSAERLKGVDSTLKIQPAKLEDSAVYLCASSRAGYNEQFFGPGTRLTVL.

The table lists this clone with a few counts. CDR3 sequence reads: CASSLTGVTEAFF. The CDR3 region has the DNA TGTGCCAGCAGCCTCACAGGGGTCACTGAAGCTTTCTTT. V gene TRBV7-9 combines with J gene TRBJ1-1; 7 bases are a match to TRBD1. Germline V gene lookup returns CDR1 SEHNR and CDR2 FQNEAQ (reference sequence). J gave up 4 bases and V 5 bases, and 4 bases lay outside the gene matches. This CDR3 comprises 13 residues.

The V gene is TRBV30, the J gene TRBJ1-4, with TRBD1 as a possible D gene (5 bases). Germline V gene lookup returns CDR1 GTSNPN and CDR2 SVGIG (reference sequence). Trimming removed 2 bases from V and 11 bases from J, with 15 bases in between. This CDR3 contains 13 residues. The chain's CDR3 is CAWSREGRDKLFF. The CDR3 bases are TGTGCCTGGAGTAGGGAGGGACGGGATAAACTGTTTTTT.

The chain has TRBV6-6 and TRBJ1-4; D may be TRBD1 (5 bases). Trimming took off 6 bases at V and 7 bases at J, with 15 bases between the two ends. The germline CDR1 and CDR2 sequences are MNHNY and SVGAGI (reference sequence). There are 14 residues in the CDR3. CDR3 DNA: TGTGCCAGCAGATTGGGGGGGGGAGGTGAAAAACTGTTTTTT. It translates to CASRLGGGGEKLFF.

This rearrangement joins TRBV29-1 to TRBJ2-1; TRBD1 agrees at 10 bases. V was pared by 7 bases and J by 7 bases, with 13 bases of the junction left unmatched. Germline lookup yields CDR1 SQVTM and CDR2 ANQGSEA. The CDR3 consists of 15 residues. DNA of the CDR3: TGCAGCGCCGCTGGGGGGACAGGGGCAGGGAATGAGCAGTTCTTC. This translates into CSAAGGTGAGNEQFF.

The gene calls are TRBV3-1 (or the pseudogene TRBV3-2) and TRBJ2-5; possibly TRBD2 for D (5 bases). Germline V gene sequence: CDR1 LGHDT, CDR2 YNNKEL (reference sequence). V was trimmed by 0 bases and J by 5 bases, leaving 16 bases between them. The CDR3 is 16 residues long. CDR3 nucleotide sequence: TGTGCCAGCAGCCAAGATATCGGGGATCTTACGGAGACCCAGTACTTC. Amino acids: CASSQDIGDLTETQYF.

This clone was detected only a few times. This chain connects TRBV19 to TRBJ2-1; 10 bases are shared with TRBD1. Germline CDR1 LNHDA, CDR2 SQIVND (reference sequence). V lost 6 bases and J lost 6; bases outside the gene matches: 14. The CDR3 totals 17 residues. For the CDR3, the DNA is TGTGCCAGTAGACTCCGGGACAGGGGCTTCCCGGCCAATGAGCAGTTCTTC. This gives the protein CASRLRDRGFPANEQFF.

The chain joins TRBV7-9 to TRBJ2-7; D ambiguous. Between the trimmed V and J ends, which lost 2 bases and 0 bases, there was a span of 20 bases. CDR3 size: 18 residues. Germline values: CDR1 SEHNR, CDR2 FQNEAQ (reference sequence). CDR3 amino acids: CASSLFPQAQKSSYEQYF. In nucleotides, the CDR3 is TGTGCCAGCAGCTTATTTCCTCAGGCGCAAAAGAGCTCCTACGAGCAGTACTTC.